A single TCR beta chain is shown here with its context. Its antigen is unidentified. This record comes from a study of T cells in pancreatic ductal adenocarcinoma. Only in-frame clones appear in the TCRdb table, and some are missing; sequencing was by immunoSEQ multiplex PCR. The table lists over 90,000 clones, nearly 95% of them singletons. This CDR3 comprises 15 residues. CDR1 is SGHAT, CDR2 FQNNGV, per germline. V was cut by 4 bases and J by 7 bases, with 17 bases left in between. Surgery without prior neoadjuvant therapy was the treatment of the selected pancreatic ductal adenocarcinoma patients. General study findings and limits: Enrichment of CD45RO+ effector over naive T cells in tumors may bias clonality. Unique clonotypes were around 8-fold more numerous in blood than in tumor. Mean clonality was approximately 0.12 in tumors and about 0.079 in blood, not significantly different.

This chain links TRBV11-2 with TRBJ2-1; TRBD2 might be the D (6 bases). The sequence derives from a human donor with pancreatic ductal adenocarcinoma. The sequenced sample consisted of PBMCs. The CDR3 protein is CASSSPGLGVNEQFF. The CDR3 nucleotides are TGTGCCAGCAGCTCACCGGGACTGGGCGTGAATGAGCAGTTCTTC. Using reference TRBV11-2 and TRBJ2-1 for the parts outside the CDR3, the full variable domain is EAGVAQSPRYKIIEKRQSVAFWCNPISGHATLYWYQQILGQGPKLLIQFQNNGVVDDSQLPKDRFSAERLKGVDSTLKIQPAKLEDSAVYLCASSSPGLGVNEQFFGPGTRLTVL.